The clone carrying this T cell receptor beta chain was seen repeatedly, ten times or more. The antigen is unknown. After removal of 5 bases from V and 3 bases from J, the junction contained 6 bases not matched to a gene. The germline V gene has CDR1 LNHDA and CDR2 SQIVND (reference sequence). The CDR3 is 15 amino acids. The data were taken from a study of early T cells in non-severe SARS-CoV-2 infection. Whole-study context: The input, bulk RNA from unsorted whole blood, was sequenced, and chains were unpaired. Study results and caveats: Comparison of clonotypes with VDJdb favored anti-spike CD8 responses while missing private and CD4 specificities.

In TCRdb, the 5' RACE reads were re-called with MiXCR into one record per CDR3 protein. Among fewer than 35,000 distinct CDR3 sequences listed, around 5.4% were seen once. The V gene is TRBV19, the J gene TRBJ2-7, with TRBD1 identical over 11 bases. This receptor was identified in an adult who was a healthcare worker with PCR-confirmed SARS-CoV-2 infection or an uninfected control (not recorded which). Sequences were obtained from whole blood. CDR3 sequence reads: CASSPGTGGNYEQYF. CDR3 bases: TGTGCCAGTAGTCCCGGGACAGGGGGAAACTACGAGCAGTACTTC.